The clone carrying this T cell receptor beta chain was seen repeatedly, ten times or more. No antigen is known for it. Sequencing runs each yielded over 200 million TCR-beta sequences from 15-18 subjects. MiXCR, applied by TCRdb to the 5' RACE reads, yields one record per CDR3 protein. The data hold roughly 66,000 distinct CDR3 sequences, with 4.8% observed a single time. Germline values: CDR1 SEHNR, CDR2 FQNEAQ (reference sequence). The CDR3 is 14 residues long. Trimming stripped 5 bases from V and 2 bases from J, with 12 bases between. The data were taken from a study of neurological immune-mediated disorders. Overall study: The study included approximately 34 multiple sclerosis patients, roughly 30 relapsing-remitting and 3 secondary progressive.

General study findings and limits: HTLV-1-associated myelopathy led in TCR clonal expansion, while multiple sclerosis ranked lowest, below healthy controls. Clinical features showed no association with the multiple sclerosis repertoire cluster, and MRI features showed none either.

The receptor comes from a woman in her seventies with multiple sclerosis. V is TRBV7-9 and J is TRBJ1-1; maybe TRBD1 (6 bases). Material for sequencing was PBMCs. The CDR3 reads CASSRGPPNTEAFF. The CDR3 nucleotides read TGTGCCAGCAGCCGGGGGCCGCCTAACACTGAAGCTTTCTTT.